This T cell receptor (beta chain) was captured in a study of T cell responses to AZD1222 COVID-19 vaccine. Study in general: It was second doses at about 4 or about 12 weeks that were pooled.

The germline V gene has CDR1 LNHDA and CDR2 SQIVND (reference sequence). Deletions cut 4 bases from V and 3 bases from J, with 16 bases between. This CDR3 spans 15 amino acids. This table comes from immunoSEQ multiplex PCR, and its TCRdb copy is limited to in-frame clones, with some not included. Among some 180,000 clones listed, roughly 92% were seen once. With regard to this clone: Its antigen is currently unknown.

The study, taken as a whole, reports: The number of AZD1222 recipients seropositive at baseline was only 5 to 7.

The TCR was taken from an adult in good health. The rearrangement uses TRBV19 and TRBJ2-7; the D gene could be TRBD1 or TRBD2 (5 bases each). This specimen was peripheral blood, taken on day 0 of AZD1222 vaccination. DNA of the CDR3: TGTGCCAGTAGTACGGCATGGGGGAGTATCTACGAGCAGTACTTC. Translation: CASSTAWGSIYEQYF.